A selection of T cell receptor beta chains follows, all from one sample in a study of T cell repertoires in cytomegalovirus infection. TCRdb reprocessed the reads via MiXCR and lists one record per CDR3 protein. Among about 200,000 distinct CDR3 sequences listed, approximately 9.6% were seen once. Sequenced input: PBMCs. Receptor source: a human donor in good health (CMV status not recorded). Some clones in this sample may be carry-over from other donors' samples. Each CDR3 is given with its conserved first and last residue. D genes are given only for firm matches. Clone sizes are given selectively: once, few, many, or a class where the clone is expanded.

CDR3aa	CDR3nt	v_gene	j_gene	abundance	d_gene
CASSQIGQIQETQYF	TGTGCCAGCAGCCAGATAGGACAGATCCAAGAGACCCAGTACTTC	TRBV11-1	TRBJ2-5	NA	NA
CASSKLAGVTYEQYF	TGCGCCAGCAGCAAACTAGCGGGAGTGACCTACGAGCAGTACTTC	TRBV5-1	TRBJ2-7	many	TRBD2
CASSYSPTGDEQFF	TGTGCCAGCAGTTACTCCCCAACCGGAGATGAGCAGTTCTTC	TRBV6-5	TRBJ2-1	few	NA
CASSLAGTSTYEQYF	TGTGCCAGCAGCTTGGCCGGGACATCCACCTACGAGCAGTACTTC	TRBV5-5	TRBJ2-7	many	NA
CASSQARQGIDNEQFF	TGCGCCAGCAGCCAAGCCCGTCAGGGGATTGACAATGAGCAGTTCTTC	TRBV4-3	TRBJ2-1	few	NA
CSARDITGSGNVEQYF	TGCAGTGCTAGAGATATTACAGGGAGTGGCAATGTCGAGCAGTACTTC	TRBV20-1	TRBJ2-7	many	NA
CASSPDSSTDTQYF	TGTGCCAGCAGCCCCGACAGTAGCACAGATACGCAGTATTTT	TRBV7-8	TRBJ2-3	many	NA
CASSSNPGQGSFEQYF	TGTGCCAGCAGCTCAAATCCAGGACAGGGTTCCTTCGAGCAGTACTTC	TRBV14	TRBJ2-7	few	TRBD1
CASSSAISSYEQYF	TGTGCCAGCAGCTCAGCAATCAGCTCCTACGAGCAGTACTTC	TRBV7-2	TRBJ2-7	many	NA
CSAIRPGGYEQYF	TGCAGTGCTATCCGCCCAGGCGGGTACGAGCAGTACTTC	TRBV20-1	TRBJ2-7	many	NA
CASSLAGFDTEAFF	TGCGCCAGCAGCTTGGCGGGGTTCGACACTGAAGCTTTCTTT	TRBV5-1	TRBJ1-1	many	NA
CASSRLLAGGTDTQYF	TGCGCCAGCAGCCGCCTACTAGCGGGAGGCACAGATACGCAGTATTTT	TRBV4-3	TRBJ2-3	NA	TRBD2
CSASWLGLNEQFF	TGCAGTGCTAGTTGGCTAGGCCTCAATGAGCAGTTCTTC	TRBV20-1	TRBJ2-1	few	NA
CATSDDRGQEGYTF	TGTGCCACCAGTGACGACCGGGGGCAGGAAGGCTACACCTTC	TRBV24-1	TRBJ1-2	few	NA
CASGQVAGGYNEQFF	TGTGCCAGCGGACAAGTAGCGGGGGGTTACAATGAGCAGTTCTTC	TRBV7-2	TRBJ2-1	many	TRBD2
CASSRTAGVGDNEQFF	TGTGCCAGCAGTCGGACTGCGGGAGTTGGTGACAATGAGCAGTTCTTC	TRBV28	TRBJ2-1	many	TRBD2
CASRTGMNTEAFF	TGTGCCAGCAGGACAGGTATGAACACTGAAGCTTTCTTT	TRBV2	TRBJ1-1	many	NA
CASSVGWEPNTDTQYF	TGTGCCAGCAGTGTGGGCTGGGAGCCTAACACAGATACGCAGTATTTT	TRBV2	TRBJ2-3	NA	NA
CASGQGDGETQYF	TGTGCCAGTGGACAGGGAGACGGCGAGACCCAGTACTTC	TRBV19	TRBJ2-5	NA	TRBD1
CASSPNWGSDEQFF	TGTGCCAGCAGCCCGAACTGGGGCAGCGATGAGCAGTTCTTC	TRBV7-8	TRBJ2-1	NA	NA
CASSFGGRDSYSPLHF	TGTGCCAGCAGTTTTGGGGGTAGGGACAGTTATTCACCCCTCCACTTT	TRBV28	TRBJ1-6	few	TRBD1
CSAMTTGVYEQYF	TGCAGTGCTATGACGACAGGGGTGTACGAGCAGTACTTC	TRBV20-1	TRBJ2-7	few	TRBD1
CASSRDSSRGLHF	TGTGCCAGCAGTCGGGACAGCTCCAGGGGCCTCCACTTT	TRBV28	TRBJ1-6	many	TRBD1
CASSLEFALETQYF	TGTGCCAGCAGCTTAGAGTTCGCGTTGGAGACCCAGTACTTC	TRBV7-8	TRBJ2-5	many	NA
CASSLVSGRGSYNSPLHF	TGTGCCAGCAGCTTAGTGTCGGGGCGCGGATCCTATAATTCACCCCTCCACTTT	TRBV7-8	TRBJ1-6	many	NA
CASSEGVTRLSYEQYF	TGTGCCAGCAGTGAAGGTGTGACACGGCTATCATACGAGCAGTACTTC	TRBV6-1	TRBJ2-7	many	NA
CASSRGGGNQPQHF	TGTGCCAGTAGTCGGGGTGGAGGCAATCAGCCCCAGCATTTT	TRBV7-2	TRBJ1-5	many	NA
CASSTGHRISSGEQYF	TGTGCCAGCAGCACCGGACACCGAATATCGAGTGGGGAGCAGTACTTC	TRBV7-2	TRBJ2-7	many	NA
CASSLEGAYEQYF	TGTGCCAGCAGTCTCGAGGGGGCGTACGAGCAGTACTTC	TRBV7-9	TRBJ2-7	few	TRBD1
CASSLAAVESEKLFF	TGTGCCAGCAGCTTAGCGGCAGTGGAGAGTGAAAAACTGTTTTTT	TRBV7-2	TRBJ1-4	many	NA
CSASAYAGSRVETQYF	TGCAGTGCTAGTGCATACGCGGGGAGTCGGGTAGAGACCCAGTACTTC	TRBV20-1	TRBJ2-5	many	NA
CASSPGWPGANVLTF	TGCGCCAGCAGCCCGGGTTGGCCTGGGGCCAACGTCCTGACTTTC	TRBV5-1	TRBJ2-6	few	NA
CASTLGEATYEQYF	TGTGCCAGCACGCTCGGGGAGGCCACCTACGAGCAGTACTTC	TRBV28	TRBJ2-7	NA	NA
CASSQDPGAGGNEQFF	TGCGCCAGCAGCCAAGATCCCGGAGCGGGGGGCAATGAGCAGTTCTTC	TRBV4-3	TRBJ2-1	many	TRBD2
CASSLRGPVLAGVGEQYF	TGTGCCAGCAGCCTTCGGGGCCCCGTACTAGCGGGGGTCGGCGAGCAGTACTTC	TRBV7-2	TRBJ2-7	many	TRBD2
CASSYPSGGNTDTQYF	TGTGCCAGCAGCTACCCTAGCGGGGGGAACACAGATACGCAGTATTTT	TRBV7-8	TRBJ2-3	many	TRBD2
CASGDFSGTGNTIYF	TGTGCCAGCGGCGACTTTTCAGGAACTGGAAACACCATATATTTT	TRBV19	TRBJ1-3	many	NA
CSARDLVTGTQYF	TGCAGTGCTAGAGATCTGGTTACTGGGACCCAGTACTTC	TRBV20-1	TRBJ2-5	many	NA
CASSPDRVEETQYF	TGTGCCAGCAGCCCTGACAGGGTCGAAGAGACCCAGTACTTC	TRBV7-9	TRBJ2-5	many	TRBD1
CASSFIEAVDEQYF	TGTGCCAGCAGTTTTATCGAGGCGGTGGACGAGCAGTACTTC	TRBV27	TRBJ2-7	few	NA
CASSRTGGRADTQYF	TGTGCCAGCAGTAGGACAGGGGGCCGTGCAGATACGCAGTATTTT	TRBV28	TRBJ2-3	few	TRBD1
CASSLVRGPDTEAFF	TGTGCCAGCAGCTTGGTCCGGGGGCCGGACACTGAAGCTTTCTTT	TRBV5-4	TRBJ1-1	many	NA
CASSLGGRLNEQFF	TGTGCCAGCAGCTTGGGCGGGAGGTTGAATGAGCAGTTCTTC	TRBV5-6	TRBJ2-1	many	TRBD2
CASYRMRATDTQYF	TGTGCCAGCTACAGGATGAGGGCCACAGATACGCAGTATTTT	TRBV7-2	TRBJ2-3	many	NA
CSANYREYEAFF	TGCAGCGCAAACTACAGGGAGTATGAAGCTTTCTTT	TRBV29-1	TRBJ1-1	NA	NA
CASSLESRRNYPQHF	TGTGCCAGCAGCTTAGAATCCAGGCGCAATTATCCCCAGCACTTC	TRBV7-2	TRBJ1-5	once	NA